Included here is one T cell receptor beta chain sequence, with context. Its antigen is unidentified. This sample is drawn from a study of CD8+ T cells in alopecia areata. Overall study context: Oral tofacitinib, 5 to 10 mg twice daily, was given in an open-label trial. Study-wide results and caveats: Many expanded lesional clones persisted in scalp and blood during tofacitinib treatment.

RNA, once extracted, was reverse transcribed into cDNA for use as the sequencing template. The method was immunoSEQ multiplex PCR; TCRdb's version includes in-frame clones alone and lacks a portion of them. The table includes about 100,000 clones, roughly 84% detected once. Treatment specified: oral pan-JAK inhibitor, 5-10 mg twice daily. Sampling of alopecia areata patients yielded lesional scalp punch biopsies as well as peripheral blood. Germline loops: CDR1 SGHVS, CDR2 FQNEAQ. The CDR3 totals 17 residues. V gave up 2 bases and J gave up 1 base, with 14 bases separating them. The sequence came from a human donor with alopecia areata. The chain is built from TRBV7-8 and TRBJ2-2; D possibly corresponds to TRBD2 (6 bases). The input for sequencing was CD8+ T cells sorted from blood, taken at week 24, from a patient treated with tofacitinib. This CDR3 reads CASSLWSWRGNTGELFF. The CDR3 DNA follows: TGTGCCAGCAGCTTATGGAGTTGGCGGGGGAACACCGGGGAGCTGTTTTTT.